This T cell receptor beta chain was identified in a study of long-term antiretroviral therapy in people with HIV. Whole-study context: Earliest sampling preceded the 2015 immediate-ART recommendation by about a decade.

As to this clone: Its matching antigen is unknown.

In germline, CDR1 is SQVTM, CDR2 ANQGSEA. The length of the CDR3 is 12 residues. The ends were cut back, 4 bases at V and 4 bases at J, with 7 bases in the middle. Sequencing relied on immunoSEQ assay v3.0, run at survey level. The data were produced by immunoSEQ multiplex PCR, yet TCRdb's version contains in-frame clones alone and is incomplete. The sample lists 20,000 or so clones, roughly four fifths seen once, with 5.6% in the top ten. Study-wide results and limits: Diversity increased after ART yet remained lower than in transplant donor controls.

The clonotype originates from a woman in her 30s with HIV. Sample: unsorted PBMCs, taken 0.2 years after starting antiretroviral therapy. The chain recombines TRBV29-1 with TRBJ1-4, with D unclear. DNA of the CDR3: TGCAGCGTTGGAAGCTATAATGAAAAACTGTTTTTT. It codes for CSVGSYNEKLFF.